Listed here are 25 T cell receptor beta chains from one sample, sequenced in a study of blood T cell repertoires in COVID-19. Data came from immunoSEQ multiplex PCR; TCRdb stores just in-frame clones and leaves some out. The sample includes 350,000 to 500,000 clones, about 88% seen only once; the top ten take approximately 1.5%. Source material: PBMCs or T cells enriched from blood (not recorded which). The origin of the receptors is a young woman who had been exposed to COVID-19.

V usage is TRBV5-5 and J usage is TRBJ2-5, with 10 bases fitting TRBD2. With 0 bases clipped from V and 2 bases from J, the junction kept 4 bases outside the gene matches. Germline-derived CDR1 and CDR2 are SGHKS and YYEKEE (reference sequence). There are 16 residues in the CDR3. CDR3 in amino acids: CASSLVASGGQETQYF. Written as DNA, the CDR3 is TGTGCCAGCAGCTTGGTAGCTAGCGGGGGACAAGAGACCCAGTACTTC.

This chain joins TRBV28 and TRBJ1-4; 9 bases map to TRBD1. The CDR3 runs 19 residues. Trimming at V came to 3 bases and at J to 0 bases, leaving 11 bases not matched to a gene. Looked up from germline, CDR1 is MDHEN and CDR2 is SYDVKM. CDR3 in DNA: TGTGCCAGCAGTTTCTATGTCGGACAGGGGATTTCAACTAATGAAAAACTGTTTTTT. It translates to CASSFYVGQGISTNEKLFF. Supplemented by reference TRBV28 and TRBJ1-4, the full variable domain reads DVKVTQSSRYLVKRTGEKVFLECVQDMDHENMFWYRQDPGLGLRLIYFSYDVKMKEKGDIPEGYSVSREKKERFSLILESASTNQTSMYLCASSFYVGQGISTNEKLFFGSGTQLSVL.

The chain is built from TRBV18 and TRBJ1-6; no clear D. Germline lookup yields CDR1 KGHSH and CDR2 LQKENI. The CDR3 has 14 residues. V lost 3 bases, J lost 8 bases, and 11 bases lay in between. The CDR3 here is CASSPLGRDSPLHF. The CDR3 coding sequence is TGTGCCAGCTCACCGCTAGGGAGGGATTCACCCCTCCACTTT.

The CDR3 region is CASRGTGYGYTF. CDR3 DNA: TGCGCCAGCAGAGGTACGGGTTATGGCTACACCTTC. The gene calls are TRBV5-1 and TRBJ1-2; D uncertain. V was trimmed by 5 bases and J by 5 bases, leaving 10 bases between them. The CDR3 consists of 12 residues. Germline-derived CDR1 and CDR2 are SGHRS and YFSETQ.

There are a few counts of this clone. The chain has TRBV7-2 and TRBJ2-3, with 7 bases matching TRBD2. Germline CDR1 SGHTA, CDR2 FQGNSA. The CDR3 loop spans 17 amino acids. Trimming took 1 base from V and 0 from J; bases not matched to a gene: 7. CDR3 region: CASSLVGLAVSTDTQYF. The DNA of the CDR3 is TGTGCCAGCAGCTTAGTCGGGCTAGCGGTTAGCACAGATACGCAGTATTTT.

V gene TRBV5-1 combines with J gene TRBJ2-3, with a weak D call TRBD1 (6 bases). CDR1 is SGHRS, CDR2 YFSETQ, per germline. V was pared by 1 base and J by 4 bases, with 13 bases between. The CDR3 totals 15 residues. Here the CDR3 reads CASSLSDRSSDTQYF. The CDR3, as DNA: TGCGCCAGCAGCTTGTCAGACAGGTCCTCAGATACGCAGTATTTT.

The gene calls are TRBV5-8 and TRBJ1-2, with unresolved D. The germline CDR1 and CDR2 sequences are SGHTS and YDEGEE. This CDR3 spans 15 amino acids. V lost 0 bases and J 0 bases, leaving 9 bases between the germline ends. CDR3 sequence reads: CASSLGSATNYGYTF. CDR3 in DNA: TGTGCCAGCAGCTTGGGGAGCGCAACTAACTATGGCTACACCTTC.

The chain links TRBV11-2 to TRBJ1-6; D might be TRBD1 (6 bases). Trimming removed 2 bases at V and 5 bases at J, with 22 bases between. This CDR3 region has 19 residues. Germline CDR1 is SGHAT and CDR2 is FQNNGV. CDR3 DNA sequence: TGTGCCAGCAGCTTATCCCGGACAGAAAGGGCAGCTAATAATTCACCCCTCCACTTT. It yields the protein CASSLSRTERAANNSPLHF.

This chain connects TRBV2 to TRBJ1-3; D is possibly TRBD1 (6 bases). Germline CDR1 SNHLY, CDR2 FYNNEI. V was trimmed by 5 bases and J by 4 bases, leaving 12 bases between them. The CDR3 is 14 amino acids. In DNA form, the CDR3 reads TGTGCCAGCAGTTACGGGACACCCGGAAACACCATATATTTT. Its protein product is CASSYGTPGNTIYF.

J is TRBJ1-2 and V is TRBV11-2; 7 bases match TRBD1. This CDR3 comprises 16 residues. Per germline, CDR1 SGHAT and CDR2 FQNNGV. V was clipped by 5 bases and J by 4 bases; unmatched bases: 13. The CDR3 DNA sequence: TGTGCCAGCAGCCTAAGCAGGGACAGCGGTATCTATGGCTACACCTTC. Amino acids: CASSLSRDSGIYGYTF.

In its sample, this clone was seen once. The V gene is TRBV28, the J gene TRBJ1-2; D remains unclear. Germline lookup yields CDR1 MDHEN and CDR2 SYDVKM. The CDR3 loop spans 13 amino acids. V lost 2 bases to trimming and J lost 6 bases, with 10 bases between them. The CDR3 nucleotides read TGTGCCAGCAGTTTAGAACCCTATAATGGCTACACCTTC. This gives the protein CASSLEPYNGYTF.

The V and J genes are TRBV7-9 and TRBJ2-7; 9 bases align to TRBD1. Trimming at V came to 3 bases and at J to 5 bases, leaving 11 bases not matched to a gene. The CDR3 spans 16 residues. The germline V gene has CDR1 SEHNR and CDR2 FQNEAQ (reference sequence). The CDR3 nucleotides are TGTGCCAGCAGCTTGCCACCGGGACAGGGAAGGCACGAGCAGTACTTC. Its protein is CASSLPPGQGRHEQYF. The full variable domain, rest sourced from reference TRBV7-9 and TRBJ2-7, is DTGVSQNPRHKITKRGQNVTFRCDPISEHNRLYWYRQTLGQGPEFLTYFQNEAQLEKSRLLSDRFSAERPKGSFSTLEIQRTEQGDSAMYLCASSLPPGQGRHEQYFGPGTRLTVT.

CDR3 sequence reads: CATSDSSVVGGGGYGYTF. The CDR3 DNA reads as TGTGCCACCAGTGATTCCTCCGTCGTGGGGGGAGGAGGCTATGGCTACACCTTC. The chain couples TRBV24-1 to TRBJ1-2; D perhaps matches TRBD1 (5 bases). Germline values: CDR1 KGHDR, CDR2 SFDVKD. V was trimmed by 2 bases and J by 4 bases, leaving 22 bases between them. The length of the CDR3 is 18 residues.

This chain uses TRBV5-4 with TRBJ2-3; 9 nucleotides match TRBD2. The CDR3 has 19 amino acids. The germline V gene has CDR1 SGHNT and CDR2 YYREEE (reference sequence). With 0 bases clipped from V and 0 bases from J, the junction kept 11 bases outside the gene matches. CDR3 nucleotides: TGTGCCAGCAGCTTGGCCGGGCGGGCTAGCGGGATTAGCACAGATACGCAGTATTTT. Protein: CASSLAGRASGISTDTQYF.

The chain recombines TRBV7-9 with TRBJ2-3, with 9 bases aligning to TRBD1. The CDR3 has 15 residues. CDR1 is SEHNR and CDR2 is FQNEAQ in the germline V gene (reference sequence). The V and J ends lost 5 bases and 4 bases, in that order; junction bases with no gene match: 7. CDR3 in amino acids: CASSHRDRDPDTQYF. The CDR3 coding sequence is TGTGCCAGCAGCCACCGGGACAGGGACCCAGATACGCAGTATTTT.

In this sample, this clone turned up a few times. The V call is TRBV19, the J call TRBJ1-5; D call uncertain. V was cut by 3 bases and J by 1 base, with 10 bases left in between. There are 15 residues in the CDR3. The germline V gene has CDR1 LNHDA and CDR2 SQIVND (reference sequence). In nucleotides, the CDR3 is TGTGCCAGTAGTATTTTCGGGGAGAGCAATCAGCCCCAGCATTTT. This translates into CASSIFGESNQPQHF.

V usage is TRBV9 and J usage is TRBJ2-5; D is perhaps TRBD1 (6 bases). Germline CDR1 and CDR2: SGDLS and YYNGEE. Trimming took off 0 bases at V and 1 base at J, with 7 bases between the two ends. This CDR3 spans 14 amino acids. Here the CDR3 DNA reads TGTGCCAGCAGCGTAGAGACAGGCCAAGAGACCCAGTACTTC. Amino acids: CASSVETGQETQYF.

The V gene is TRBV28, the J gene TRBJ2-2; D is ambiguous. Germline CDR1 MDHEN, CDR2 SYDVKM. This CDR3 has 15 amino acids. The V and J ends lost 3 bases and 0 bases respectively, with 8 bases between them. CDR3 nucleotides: TGTGCCAGCAGTTTTCCCCGTACGAACACCGGGGAGCTGTTTTTT. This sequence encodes CASSFPRTNTGELFF. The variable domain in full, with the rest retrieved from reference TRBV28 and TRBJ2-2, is DVKVTQSSRYLVKRTGEKVFLECVQDMDHENMFWYRQDPGLGLRLIYFSYDVKMKEKGDIPEGYSVSREKKERFSLILESASTNQTSMYLCASSFPRTNTGELFFGEGSRLTVL.

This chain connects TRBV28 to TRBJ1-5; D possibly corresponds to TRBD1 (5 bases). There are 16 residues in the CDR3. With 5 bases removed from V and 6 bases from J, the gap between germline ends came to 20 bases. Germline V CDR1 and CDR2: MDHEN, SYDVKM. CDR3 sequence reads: CASSQATVPRTQPQHF. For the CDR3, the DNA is TGTGCCAGCAGTCAGGCGACAGTACCACGAACTCAGCCCCAGCATTTT. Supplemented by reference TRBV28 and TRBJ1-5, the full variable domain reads DVKVTQSSRYLVKRTGEKVFLECVQDMDHENMFWYRQDPGLGLRLIYFSYDVKMKEKGDIPEGYSVSREKKERFSLILESASTNQTSMYLCASSQATVPRTQPQHFGDGTRLSIL.

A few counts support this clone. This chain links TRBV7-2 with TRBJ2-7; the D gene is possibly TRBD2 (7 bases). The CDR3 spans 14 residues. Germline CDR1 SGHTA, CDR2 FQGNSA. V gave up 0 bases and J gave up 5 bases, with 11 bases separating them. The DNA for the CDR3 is TGTGCCAGCAGCTTAGCGGGGGGGCCCGACGAGCAGTACTTC. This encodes CASSLAGGPDEQYF.

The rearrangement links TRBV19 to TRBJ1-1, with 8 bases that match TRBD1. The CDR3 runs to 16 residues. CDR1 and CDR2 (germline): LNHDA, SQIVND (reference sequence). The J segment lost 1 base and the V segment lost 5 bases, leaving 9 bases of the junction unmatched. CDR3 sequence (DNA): TGTGCCAGTAGTCCAATTCTGGGGACAGGGAACACTGAAGCTTTCTTT. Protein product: CASSPILGTGNTEAFF.

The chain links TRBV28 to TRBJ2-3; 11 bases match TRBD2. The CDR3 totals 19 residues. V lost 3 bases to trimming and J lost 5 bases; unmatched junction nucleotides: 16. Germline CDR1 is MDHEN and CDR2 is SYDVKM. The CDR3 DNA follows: TGTGCCAGCAGTTTCCCGATAAACCATAGCGGGAGGGTTGAAGATACGCAGTATTTT. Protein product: CASSFPINHSGRVEDTQYF.

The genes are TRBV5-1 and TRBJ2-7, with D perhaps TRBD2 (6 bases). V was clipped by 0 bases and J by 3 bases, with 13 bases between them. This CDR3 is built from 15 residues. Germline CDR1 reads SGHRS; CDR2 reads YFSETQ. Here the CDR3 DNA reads TGCGCCAGCAGCTTGGCCACAGGAGGGATCTACGAGCAGTACTTC. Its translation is CASSLATGGIYEQYF. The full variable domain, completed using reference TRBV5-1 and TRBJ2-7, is KAGVTQTPRYLIKTRGQQVTLSCSPISGHRSVSWYQQTPGQGLQFLFEYFSETQRNKGNFPGRFSGRQFSNSRSEMNVSTLELGDSALYLCASSLATGGIYEQYFGPGTRLTVT.

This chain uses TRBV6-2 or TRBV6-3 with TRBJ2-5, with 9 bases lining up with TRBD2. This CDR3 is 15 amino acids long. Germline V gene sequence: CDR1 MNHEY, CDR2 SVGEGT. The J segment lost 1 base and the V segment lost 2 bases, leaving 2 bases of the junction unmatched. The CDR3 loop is CASSYASGVQETQYF. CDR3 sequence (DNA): TGTGCCAGCAGTTACGCTAGCGGGGTCCAAGAGACCCAGTACTTC.

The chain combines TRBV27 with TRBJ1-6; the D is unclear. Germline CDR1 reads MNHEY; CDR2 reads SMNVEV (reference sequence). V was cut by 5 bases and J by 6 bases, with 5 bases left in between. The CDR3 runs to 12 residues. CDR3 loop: CASSQFNSPLHF. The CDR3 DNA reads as TGTGCCAGCAGTCAGTTTAATTCACCCCTCCACTTT.